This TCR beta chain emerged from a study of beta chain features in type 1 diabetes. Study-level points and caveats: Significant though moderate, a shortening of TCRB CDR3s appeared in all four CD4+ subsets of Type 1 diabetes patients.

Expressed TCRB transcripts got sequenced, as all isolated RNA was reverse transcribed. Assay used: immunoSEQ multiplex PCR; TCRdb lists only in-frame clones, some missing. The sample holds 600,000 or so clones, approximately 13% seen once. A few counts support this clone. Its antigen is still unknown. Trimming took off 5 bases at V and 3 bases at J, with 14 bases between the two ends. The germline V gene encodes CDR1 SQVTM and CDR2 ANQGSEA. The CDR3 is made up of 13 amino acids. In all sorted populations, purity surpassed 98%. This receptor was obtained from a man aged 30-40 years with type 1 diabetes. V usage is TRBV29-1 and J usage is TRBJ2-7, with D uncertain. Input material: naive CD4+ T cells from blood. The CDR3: CSVKLDSSYEQYF. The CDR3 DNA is TGCAGCGTTAAACTGGATAGTAGCTACGAGCAGTACTTC.